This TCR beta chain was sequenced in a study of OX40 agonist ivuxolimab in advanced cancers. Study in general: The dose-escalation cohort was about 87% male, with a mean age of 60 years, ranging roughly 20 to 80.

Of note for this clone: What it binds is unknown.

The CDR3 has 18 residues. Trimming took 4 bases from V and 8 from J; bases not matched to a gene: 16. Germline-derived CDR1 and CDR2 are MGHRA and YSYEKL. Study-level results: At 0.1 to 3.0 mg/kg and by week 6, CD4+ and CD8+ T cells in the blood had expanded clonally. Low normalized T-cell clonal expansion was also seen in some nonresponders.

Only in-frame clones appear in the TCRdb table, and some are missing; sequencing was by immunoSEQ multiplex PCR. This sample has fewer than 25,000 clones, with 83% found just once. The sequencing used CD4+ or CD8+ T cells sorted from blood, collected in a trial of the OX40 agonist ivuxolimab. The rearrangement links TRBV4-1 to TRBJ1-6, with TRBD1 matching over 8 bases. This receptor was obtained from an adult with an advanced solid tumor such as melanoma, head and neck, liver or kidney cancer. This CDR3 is CASSLRIIGQGSYSPLHF. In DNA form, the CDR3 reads TGCGCCAGCAGCCTACGGATAATCGGACAGGGATCCTATTCACCCCTCCACTTT.